The 16 T cell receptor beta chains presented below share a single source sample, sequenced in a study of T-cell memory formation after mild COVID-19. TCRdb called the 5' RACE reads again in MiXCR, with one record for every CDR3 protein. The sample consists of about 140,000 distinct CDR3 sequences, 25% of them appearing once. Sequencing was done on a sample of PBMCs or a T cell subset sorted from them (not recorded which). These receptors were taken from an adult woman who had mild COVID-19 (a few samples of this study predate the infection). Cell type and time point are not known.

This clonotype was seen more than once but under ten times. The chain carries TRBV2 and TRBJ2-7, with a tentative D call TRBD1 (6 bases). The V end lost 6 bases, the J end lost 5 bases, and 14 bases lay between the germline ends. Germline values: CDR1 SNHLY, CDR2 FYNNEI. The CDR3 spans 13 residues. The CDR3 coding sequence is TGTGCCAGCAGGGTTACTTCAGGGGACGAGCAGTACTTC. This encodes CASRVTSGDEQYF.

This clonotype was detected only a few times. CDR3 sequence reads: CASSQTTSGKDEQFF. DNA for the CDR3: TGTGCCAGCTCTCAAACGACTAGCGGGAAGGATGAGCAGTTCTTC. V gene TRBV18 combines with J gene TRBJ2-1; TRBD2 aligns across 11 bases. V trimming: 6 bases; J trimming: 8 bases; junction bases outside the gene matches: 9. The germline V gene has CDR1 KGHSH and CDR2 LQKENI. This CDR3 has 15 amino acids.

This clonotype occurred a few times. This chain joins TRBV7-9 and TRBJ2-1; D remains ambiguous. This CDR3 spans 14 amino acids. From germline, CDR1 is SEHNR and CDR2 FQNEAQ (reference sequence). Trimming left V 1 base short and J 8 bases short, with 12 bases between. CDR3 in DNA: TGTGCCAGCAGCTTAGGTCCCAAGGGCCATGAGCAGTTCTTC. Amino acid sequence: CASSLGPKGHEQFF. Supplemented by reference TRBV7-9 and TRBJ2-1, the full variable domain reads DTGVSQNPRHKITKRGQNVTFRCDPISEHNRLYWYRQTLGQGPEFLTYFQNEAQLEKSRLLSDRFSAERPKGSFSTLEIQRTEQGDSAMYLCASSLGPKGHEQFFGPGTRLTVL.

The V and J genes are TRBV11-1 and TRBJ2-7, with 7 bases fitting TRBD1. CDR1 is SGHAT, CDR2 FQDESV, per germline (reference sequence). The CDR3 runs to 15 residues. After removal of 6 bases from V and 2 bases from J, the junction contained 10 bases not matched to a gene. The CDR3 loop reads CASRLTGSSAYEQYF. The CDR3 DNA sequence: TGTGCCAGCAGGCTGACAGGGTCGTCCGCCTACGAGCAGTACTTC.

This clonotype was seen a few times. The chain employs TRBV7-6 and TRBJ2-2; 14 bases are shared with TRBD2. The CDR3 has 15 residues. Germline values: CDR1 SGHVS, CDR2 FNYEAQ. CDR3 sequence reads: CASTGTSGSTGELFF. For the CDR3, the DNA is TGTGCTTCGACCGGGACTAGCGGGAGCACCGGGGAGCTGTTTTTT.

In this sample, this clonotype turned up a few times. V usage is TRBV5-1 and J usage is TRBJ2-2; tentative D call: TRBD2 (5 bases). Trimming shortened V by 6 bases and J by 0 bases, and 18 bases separated the two germline ends. Germline CDR1 SGHRS, CDR2 YFSETQ. The CDR3 runs 17 residues. The CDR3 protein is CASTWSSSLANTGELFF. In DNA, the CDR3 is TGCGCCAGCACCTGGTCGTCTAGCCTCGCGAACACCGGGGAGCTGTTTTTT.

The gene calls are TRBV7-2 and TRBJ2-5; 11 bases are shared with TRBD2. This CDR3 has 17 amino acids. The germline V gene encodes CDR1 SGHTA and CDR2 FQGNSA. After removal of 0 bases from V and 5 bases from J, the junction contained 8 bases not matched to a gene. The CDR3 DNA sequence: TGTGCCAGCAGCTTAGCAGTCCTAGCGGGAGGCGAGGAGACCCAGTACTTC. Translation gives CASSLAVLAGGEETQYF.

This clonotype was counted between two and nine times. The J gene is TRBJ2-5, the V gene TRBV6-6; D gene uncertain. Trimming took off 2 bases at V and 1 base at J, with 5 bases between the two ends. Germline V gene sequence: CDR1 MNHNY, CDR2 SVGAGI (reference sequence). CDR3 length: 13 residues. The CDR3 loop reads CASSYRPQETQYF. The CDR3 coding sequence is TGTGCCAGCAGTTACCGGCCCCAAGAGACCCAGTACTTC.

This clonotype was seen at least ten times. The chain joins TRBV4-2 to TRBJ2-3; the match to TRBD1 covers 8 bases. J lost 4 bases, V lost 3 bases, and 12 bases had no gene match. This CDR3 contains 17 residues. The V gene's germline CDR1 is LGHNA and CDR2 YNFKEQ. CDR3 bases: TGTGCCAGCAGCCAGGGACGTTCGGACAGGGCCCCAGATACGCAGTATTTT. This sequence encodes CASSQGRSDRAPDTQYF.

This chain uses TRBV30 with TRBJ2-1; D may match TRBD1 or TRBD2 (5 bases each). CDR1 and CDR2 (germline): GTSNPN, SVGIG (reference sequence). The V and J ends lost 6 bases and 8 bases respectively, with 14 bases between them. The CDR3 consists of 12 residues. CDR3 region: CACRPGADEQFF. The CDR3, as DNA: TGTGCCTGCCGACCCGGGGCCGATGAGCAGTTCTTC.

V is TRBV7-9 and J is TRBJ2-1; no clear D gene. Germline loops: CDR1 SEHNR, CDR2 FQNEAQ (reference sequence). V dropped 5 bases and J dropped 3 bases, with 11 bases sitting between them. This CDR3 contains 14 residues. The CDR3 DNA reads TGTGCCAGCAGCATACCCGAGCGCTACAATGAGCAGTTCTTC. This translates into CASSIPERYNEQFF.

The J gene is TRBJ1-1, the V gene TRBV27; a weak D match, TRBD1 (6 bases). The germline V gene encodes CDR1 MNHEY and CDR2 SMNVEV (reference sequence). This CDR3 comprises 13 residues. Trimming took off 7 bases at V and 0 bases at J, with 9 bases between the two ends. The CDR3: CASTTGLNTEAFF. CDR3 in DNA: TGTGCCAGCACCACAGGGCTGAACACTGAAGCTTTCTTT.

This clonotype was detected a few times. The CDR3: CASRTPRPDTQYF. CDR3 nucleotide sequence: TGTGCCAGCAGAACACCTCGACCAGATACGCAGTATTTT. The V and J genes are TRBV7-9 and TRBJ2-3, with D unclear. V was pared by 6 bases and J by 4 bases, with 11 bases between. CDR1 SEHNR and CDR2 FQNEAQ come from the germline V gene (reference sequence). The CDR3 spans 13 residues.

The CDR3 DNA sequence: TGCAGTGCCCCGGGGGCTCCCAGCTATGGCTACACCTTC. Protein product: CSAPGAPSYGYTF. The chain has TRBV20-1 and TRBJ1-2; a possible D gene is TRBD1 (6 bases). V lost 6 bases to trimming and J lost 4 bases, with 15 bases between them. Per the germline V gene, CDR1 is DFQATT and CDR2 is SNEGSKA (reference sequence). This CDR3 has 13 amino acids.

This clonotype was recorded a few times. The rearrangement joins TRBV29-1 to TRBJ1-2; 8 bases are a match to TRBD1. Germline trimming cut 6 bases from V and 6 bases from J; bases unmatched to any gene: 9. CDR3 size: 13 residues. CDR1 is SQVTM, CDR2 ANQGSEA, per germline. CDR3 coding DNA: TGCAGCGTCCCCGGACAGGGAGGTAATGGCTACACCTTC. Translating it yields CSVPGQGGNGYTF.

V is TRBV12-3 or TRBV12-4 and J is TRBJ2-1, with D unclear. V lost 5 bases and J lost 4, with 9 bases in between. The CDR3 runs to 13 residues. CDR3 nucleotide sequence: TGTGCCAGCAGTAGTGGTCAATACAATGAGCAGTTCTTC. It is translated as CASSSGQYNEQFF.